The rows below give T cell receptor beta chains drawn from one sample of a study of PD-1 blockade in classical Hodgkin lymphoma. Method: immunoSEQ multiplex PCR; TCRdb's copy keeps in-frame clones and lacks some. The data show about 51,000 clones, more than 75% seen once. The source was peripheral blood mononuclear cells (PBMCs), collected before the fourth cycle of nivolumab. These receptors all come from a human donor with classical Hodgkin lymphoma. Both conserved end residues are part of each CDR3. Fields, in order: D gene, J gene, V gene, clone size, CDR3 protein, CDR3 DNA. D genes are given only for firm matches. A row's size may be missing; if present it is once, few, many or a size class.

. | TRBJ1-1 | TRBV4-2 | . | CASSRKGAQDAEAFF | TGTGCCAGCAGCCGGAAGGGCGCCCAAGATGCTGAAGCTTTCTTT
. | TRBJ1-2 | TRBV6-5 | . | CASSYSGASGYTF | TGTGCCAGCAGTTACTCAGGGGCCTCTGGCTACACCTTC
TRBD1 | TRBJ2-5 | TRBV5-1 | . | CASSSIQGATETQYF | TGCGCCAGCAGCTCAATACAGGGGGCAACAGAGACCCAGTACTTC
. | TRBJ2-7 | TRBV4-2 | . | CASSQAGTPGYEQYF | TGTGCCAGCAGCCAGGCCGGGACCCCGGGCTACGAGCAGTACTTC
. | TRBJ1-4 | TRBV5-1 | . | CASSLGTGTATNEKLFF | TGCGCCAGCAGCTTGGGTACAGGAACTGCAACTAATGAAAAACTGTTTTTT
. | TRBJ2-7 | TRBV28 | . | CASSFSPLKTLREQYF | TGTGCCAGCAGTTTCTCACCCCTTAAGACACTCCGAGAGCAGTACTTC
TRBD1 | TRBJ2-7 | TRBV9 | . | CASSFGTGLSEQYF | TGTGCCAGCAGCTTCGGGACAGGGTTATCGGAGCAGTACTTC
TRBD1 | TRBJ2-7 | TRBV10-3 | . | CAISEWVGTGSSYEQYF | TGTGCCATCAGTGAGTGGGTAGGGACAGGGTCCTCCTACGAGCAGTACTTC
. | TRBJ1-3 | TRBV4-2 | . | CASSQERQVFSGNTIYF | TGTGCCAGCAGCCAAGAGCGACAGGTCTTCTCTGGAAACACCATATATTTT
. | TRBJ1-1 | TRBV13 | . | CASSLYRAVTEAFF | TGTGCCAGCAGCTTATACAGGGCGGTTACTGAAGCTTTCTTT
. | TRBJ2-1 | TRBV9 | . | CASSAQTSEQFF | TGTGCCAGCAGCGCCCAAACAAGTGAGCAGTTCTTC
. | TRBJ1-5 | TRBV19 | . | CASISAGLSNQPQHF | TGTGCCAGTATTTCGGCAGGGTTAAGCAATCAGCCCCAGCATTTT
TRBD2 | TRBJ2-3 | TRBV5-4 | once | CASSDGGGFTDTQYF | TGTGCCAGCAGCGATGGGGGGGGGTTCACAGATACGCAGTATTTT
. | TRBJ2-7 | TRBV5-6 | . | CASSFRTVITYEQYF | TGTGCCAGCAGCTTTAGGACAGTGATTACCTACGAGCAGTACTTC
. | TRBJ2-1 | TRBV13 | . | CASSFRTFGNEQFF | TGTGCCAGCAGCTTTCGTACCTTTGGCAATGAGCAGTTCTTC
TRBD1 | TRBJ1-4 | TRBV10-3 | . | CAISEPTGGFGNEKLFF | TGTGCCATCAGTGAGCCTACAGGGGGGTTCGGTAATGAAAAACTGTTTTTT
. | TRBJ1-4 | TRBV10-1 | . | CASSETGNADEKLFF | TGCGCCAGCAGTGAGACAGGGAACGCGGACGAAAAACTGTTTTTT
. | TRBJ2-5 | TRBV18 | . | CASSHREVQETQYF | TGTGCCAGCTCACACAGGGAGGTTCAAGAGACCCAGTACTTC
TRBD1 | TRBJ1-1 | TRBV7-2 | . | CALKKSMAGGTEAFF | TGTGCCCTCAAAAAAAGCATGGCAGGGGGCACTGAAGCTTTCTTT
TRBD2 | TRBJ2-1 | TRBV5-1 | once | CASSITLAGGPYNEQFF | TGCGCCAGCAGCATAACACTAGCGGGAGGGCCATACAATGAGCAGTTCTTC
. | TRBJ1-4 | TRBV2 | . | CASSETGPPEKLFF | TGTGCCAGCAGTGAGACAGGCCCTCCCGAAAAACTGTTTTTT
. | TRBJ1-6 | TRBV7-2 | . | CASSPVDSSSYNSPLHF | TGTGCCAGCAGCCCGGTGGACTCTAGCTCCTATAATTCACCCCTCCACTTT